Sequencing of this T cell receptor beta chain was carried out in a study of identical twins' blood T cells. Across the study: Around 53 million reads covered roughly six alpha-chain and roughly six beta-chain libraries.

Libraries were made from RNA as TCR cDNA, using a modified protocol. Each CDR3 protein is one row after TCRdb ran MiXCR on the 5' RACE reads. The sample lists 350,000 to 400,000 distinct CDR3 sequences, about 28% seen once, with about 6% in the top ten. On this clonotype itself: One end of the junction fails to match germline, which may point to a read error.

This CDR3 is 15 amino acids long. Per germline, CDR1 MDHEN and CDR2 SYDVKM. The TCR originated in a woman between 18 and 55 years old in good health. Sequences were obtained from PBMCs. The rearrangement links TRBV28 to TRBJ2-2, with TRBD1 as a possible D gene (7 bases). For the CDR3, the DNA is TGTGCCAGCAGTTCACAGGGGAGTGGGACTGGGGAGCTGCTTTTT. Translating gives CASSSQGSGTGELLF.